Following are 21 T cell receptor beta chains from one sample sequenced in a study of PD-L1 blockade in urothelial cancer. This table comes from immunoSEQ multiplex PCR, and its TCRdb copy is limited to in-frame clones, with some not included. The repertoire holds roughly 67,000 clones, with approximately 86% as singletons. The sample's time point: pretreatment peripheral blood. The sequences come from PBMCs, collected around atezolizumab (anti-PD-L1) treatment. The receptors here all came from a man in his sixties with urothelial cancer.

The chain combines TRBV14 with TRBJ2-3; D may be TRBD1 (6 bases). The CDR3 loop spans 13 amino acids. Germline CDR1 and CDR2: SGHDN and FVKESK. V gave up 1 base and J gave up 9 bases, with 11 bases separating them. CDR3 DNA: TGTGCCAGCAGCCAAGGGCTGGGGGCAACGCAGTATTTT. It codes for CASSQGLGATQYF.

This clone was seen only once. Its ends do not fully match the called genes, so a read error is possible. The V and J genes are TRBV29-1 and TRBJ2-7; 8 nucleotides align to TRBD1. CDR1 and CDR2 (germline): SQVTM, ANQGSEA. The CDR3 is 13 amino acids. The CDR3 region is CSVEGQGNYAQYF. The CDR3 nucleotides are TGCAGCGTGGAAGGACAGGGAAATTACGCGCAGTACTTC.

The chain couples TRBV28 to TRBJ2-5; D may be TRBD2 (6 bases). V gave up 7 bases and J gave up 4 bases, with 16 bases separating them. The CDR3 consists of 14 residues. CDR1 and CDR2 from the germline V gene are MDHEN and SYDVKM. For the CDR3, the DNA is TGTGCCAGCAAGGAGGGGTCTGGGAGAGAGACCCAGTACTTC. Protein sequence: CASKEGSGRETQYF.

J is TRBJ1-5 and V is TRBV6-5; D possibly corresponds to TRBD1 (6 bases). Germline lookup yields CDR1 MNHEY and CDR2 SVGAGI. There are 14 residues in the CDR3. The V gene lost 11 bases and the J gene lost 2 bases, with 16 bases spanning the gap. CDR3 amino acids: CASRQVGRNQPQHF. The CDR3, as DNA: TGTGCCTCCCGACAGGTTGGGCGCAATCAGCCCCAGCATTTT.

The chain is built from TRBV7-9 and TRBJ2-5; 7 nucleotides line up with TRBD2. V lost 1 base to trimming and J lost 5 bases; unmatched junction nucleotides: 1. The CDR3 extends over 13 amino acids. Germline V gene lookup returns CDR1 SEHNR and CDR2 FQNEAQ (reference sequence). This CDR3 reads CASSLVLAETQYF. CDR3 DNA sequence: TGTGCCAGCAGCTTAGTACTAGCGGAGACCCAGTACTTC.

This sequence joins TRBV11-3 and TRBJ1-6; D is unclear. With 5 bases removed from V and 9 bases from J, the gap between germline ends came to 14 bases. CDR3 size: 14 residues. Germline assignment: CDR1 SGHNT and CDR2 YENEEA. Here the CDR3 reads CASSQRGFGSPLHF. The CDR3 coding sequence is TGTGCCAGCAGCCAACGGGGTTTCGGTTCACCCCTCCACTTT. Supplemented by reference TRBV11-3 and TRBJ1-6, the full variable domain reads EAGVVQSPRYKIIEKKQPVAFWCNPISGHNTLYWYLQNLGQGPELLIRYENEEAVDDSQLPKDRFSAERLKGVDSTLKIQPAELGDSAVYLCASSQRGFGSPLHFGNGTRLTVT.

CDR3: CASSRTGGIYGYTF. The CDR3 DNA reads as TGTGCCAGCAGTCGGACAGGGGGCATCTATGGCTACACCTTC. The chain uses TRBV27 and TRBJ1-2, with 11 positions matching TRBD1. The V gene end was trimmed by 5 bases and the J gene end by 4 bases; junction bases not matched to a gene: 3. Germline V gene sequence: CDR1 MNHEY, CDR2 SMNVEV (reference sequence). This CDR3 spans 14 amino acids.

The rearrangement joins TRBV30 to TRBJ1-6, with TRBD1 identical over 7 bases. The V segment lost 3 bases and the J segment 6 bases; nucleotides outside the gene matches: 11. The CDR3 sequence is 16 residues long. CDR1 is GTSNPN and CDR2 is SVGIG in the germline V gene (reference sequence). The CDR3 region has the DNA TGTGCCTGGAGGGACACGGGACAGATATTTAATTCACCCCTCCACTTT. It encodes CAWRDTGQIFNSPLHF.

This chain joins TRBV10-3 and TRBJ1-3, with D perhaps matching TRBD1 (6 bases). V was pared by 7 bases and J by 0 bases, with 19 bases between. Germline loops: CDR1 ENHRY, CDR2 SYGVKD. The CDR3 is 17 amino acids. The CDR3 is CAITKRGGPSSGNTIYF. The CDR3 DNA reads as TGTGCCATCACCAAACGGGGGGGCCCAAGCTCTGGAAACACCATATATTTT.

This chain uses TRBV2 with TRBJ1-5, with D maybe TRBD1 (5 bases). The germline V gene has CDR1 SNHLY and CDR2 FYNNEI. The CDR3 is 15 residues long. Trimming left V 7 bases short and J 2 bases short, with 15 bases between. This chain's CDR3 is CASKRQGGGNQPQHF. CDR3 nucleotides: TGTGCCAGCAAACGCCAGGGAGGTGGCAATCAGCCCCAGCATTTT.

The chain carries TRBV28 and TRBJ1-1, with D tentatively TRBD1 (6 bases). The CDR3 sequence is 16 residues long. Germline CDR1 is MDHEN and CDR2 is SYDVKM. The V and J ends lost 3 bases and 3 bases respectively, with 17 bases between them. DNA for the CDR3: TGTGCCAGCAGTTTGGAGGGGGGGATGATGCACACTGAAGCTTTCTTT. Translation: CASSLEGGMMHTEAFF.

The rearrangement joins TRBV5-8 to TRBJ2-7, with a possible D match to TRBD1 (6 bases). The V gene lost 4 bases and the J gene lost 2 bases, with 19 bases spanning the gap. Germline CDR1 reads SGHTS; CDR2 reads YDEGEE. The CDR3 sequence is 16 residues long. The DNA of the CDR3 is TGTGCCAGCAGCCTAATCTTTGGACAGTTTCCCTACGAGCAGTACTTC. It codes for CASSLIFGQFPYEQYF. Full variable domain (missing parts from reference TRBV5-8 and TRBJ2-7): EAGVTQSPTHLIKTRGQQATLRCSPISGHTSVYWYQQALGLGLQFLLWYDEGEERNRGNFPPRFSGRQFPNYSSELNVNALELEDSALYLCASSLIFGQFPYEQYFGPGTRLTVT.

The chain has TRBV5-1 and TRBJ1-4; 9 positions agree with TRBD1. The ends lost 5 bases at V and 6 bases at J; junction bases unmatched: 8. The CDR3 is 15 amino acids. Per the germline V gene, CDR1 is SGHRS and CDR2 is YFSETQ. CDR3 DNA sequence: TGCGCCAGCAGTATTACAGGGGGCGGCGATGAAAAACTGTTTTTT. It specifies CASSITGGGDEKLFF.

V and J are TRBV7-9 and TRBJ1-1; D call uncertain. Germline V CDR1 and CDR2: SEHNR, FQNEAQ (reference sequence). CDR3 size: 13 residues. The V gene lost 2 bases and the J gene lost 6 bases, with 10 bases spanning the gap. CDR3 coding DNA: TGTGCCAGCAGCTTAACGACTACTTCTGAAGCTTTCTTT. It specifies CASSLTTTSEAFF.

V is TRBV7-8 and J is TRBJ2-5, with TRBD2 matching 8 bases. The CDR3 totals 14 residues. Germline CDR1 is SGHVS and CDR2 is FQNEAQ. With 5 bases clipped from V and 5 bases from J, the junction kept 7 bases outside the gene matches. The CDR3 here is CASSAGLEGETQYF. The CDR3, as DNA: TGTGCCAGCAGCGCGGGACTAGAGGGGGAGACCCAGTACTTC.

The chain employs TRBV7-8 and TRBJ1-3; no firm D call. With 1 base removed from V and 4 bases from J, the gap between germline ends came to 5 bases. This CDR3 has 13 amino acids. The V gene's germline CDR1 is SGHVS and CDR2 FQNEAQ. The CDR3 DNA reads TGTGCCAGCAGCTTAGAGCCCGGAAACACCATATATTTT. Translating it yields CASSLEPGNTIYF.

This chain connects TRBV2 to TRBJ2-7; 7 positions match TRBD1. Unmatched junction bases numbered 3, after V lost 7 bases and J lost 3 bases. The germline V gene has CDR1 SNHLY and CDR2 FYNNEI. CDR3 size: 12 residues. CDR3 coding DNA: TGTGCCAGCAAAAGACAGGGCTACGAGCAGTACTTC. It yields the protein CASKRQGYEQYF.

This clone was detected only once. The genes are TRBV19 and TRBJ1-5; 12 nucleotides agree with TRBD1. After removal of 6 bases from V and 2 bases from J, the junction contained 8 bases not matched to a gene. CDR1 is LNHDA, CDR2 SQIVND, per germline (reference sequence). This CDR3 has 17 residues. Written as DNA, the CDR3 is TGTGCCAGTAGCCGTGGGACAGGGGGCTCAGGCAATCAGCCCCAGCATTTT. This sequence encodes CASSRGTGGSGNQPQHF.

This chain connects TRBV7-9 to TRBJ1-3, with 9 bases matching TRBD1. CDR3 length: 15 amino acids. Looked up from germline, CDR1 is SEHNR and CDR2 is FQNEAQ (reference sequence). The trim removed 5 bases at V and 7 bases at J, leaving 9 bases unmatched. This CDR3 reads CASSPGQGSMNTIYF. The CDR3 region has the DNA TGTGCCAGCAGCCCCGGACAGGGGAGTATGAACACCATATATTTT.

The rearrangement links TRBV19 to TRBJ2-7; 8 bases map to TRBD1. Germline lookup yields CDR1 LNHDA and CDR2 SQIVND (reference sequence). J gave up 0 bases and V 11 bases, and 6 bases lay outside the gene matches. The CDR3 has 13 amino acids. The CDR3 nucleotides are TGTGCCTGCGGGACAGGCAGCTCCTACGAGCAGTACTTC. Its protein is CACGTGSSYEQYF.

The chain links TRBV7-3 to TRBJ2-3; TRBD1 matches at 9 bases. The CDR3 extends over 14 amino acids. Germline V gives CDR1 SGHTA, CDR2 FQGTGA. With V trimmed by 5 bases and J by 5 bases, 5 bases remained unmatched. The CDR3 DNA reads as TGTGCCAGCAGCCCTGGGACAGGGAAAGATACGCAGTATTTT. Protein: CASSPGTGKDTQYF. The full variable domain, rest sourced from reference TRBV7-3 and TRBJ2-3, is GAGVSQTPSNKVTEKGKYVELRCDPISGHTALYWYRQSLGQGPEFLIYFQGTGAADDSGLPNDRFFAVRPEGSVSTLKIQRTERGDSAVYLCASSPGTGKDTQYFGPGTRLTVL.